The 28 T cell receptor beta chains reported below all come from one sample, sequenced in a study of blood T cell repertoires in COVID-19. Sequencing used immunoSEQ multiplex PCR; TCRdb keeps in-frame clones, though not all of them. The sample carries fewer than 350,000 clones, around 89% recorded once. Specimen: peripheral blood. The receptor set was obtained from a woman in her 30s with COVID-19, enrolled during active disease.

V gene TRBV16 combines with J gene TRBJ2-1; tentatively, D is TRBD2 (5 bases). The V gene lost 7 bases and the J gene lost 13 bases, with 29 bases spanning the gap. This CDR3 region has 16 residues. CDR1 and CDR2 from the germline V gene are KGHSY and FQNENV. The CDR3 nucleotides read TGTGCCAGCACCCGGGCCAGCGGCTCCCTTACGGGTGGTCAGTTCTTC. Protein sequence: CASTRASGSLTGGQFF.

The chain links TRBV2 to TRBJ2-3; 8 bases align to TRBD2. Germline loops: CDR1 SNHLY, CDR2 FYNNEI. The trim removed 7 bases at V and 5 bases at J, leaving 11 bases unmatched. The CDR3 is 15 residues long. The CDR3 DNA follows: TGTGCCAGCATTCGGGAGGGGGGGGCTGGAGATACGCAGTATTTT. Amino acids: CASIREGGAGDTQYF.

The genes are TRBV5-6 and TRBJ2-7; 8 bases line up with TRBD1. The CDR3 consists of 14 residues. The V gene's germline CDR1 is SGHDT and CDR2 YYEEEE. The trim removed 3 bases at V and 3 bases at J, leaving 5 bases unmatched. The CDR3 DNA follows: TGTGCCAGCAGCTCGACAGGGGCGAACTACGAGCAGTACTTC. It yields the protein CASSSTGANYEQYF.

V usage is TRBV4-3 and J usage is TRBJ1-2, with a tentative D call TRBD1 (5 bases). Germline V CDR1 and CDR2: LGHNA, YSLEER. The CDR3 runs 14 residues. The V end was cut by 4 bases, the J end by 3 bases, with 12 bases between. CDR3 in amino acids: CASSRGREDYGYTF. The CDR3 DNA sequence: TGCGCCAGCAGCCGGGGCAGGGAGGACTATGGCTACACCTTC.

The sample holds one count of this clone. The J gene is TRBJ1-2, the V gene TRBV28, with D possibly matching TRBD1 (6 bases). V was clipped by 5 bases and J by 7 bases, with 11 bases between them. Germline V gene lookup returns CDR1 MDHEN and CDR2 SYDVKM. The CDR3 sequence is 12 residues long. The CDR3 sequence: CASSTRQAGYTF. In DNA, the CDR3 is TGTGCCAGCAGTACCCGACAGGCTGGCTACACCTTC.

The chain couples TRBV7-9 to TRBJ2-5, with D perhaps matching TRBD1 (6 bases). The ends were cut back, 3 bases at V and 0 bases at J, with 14 bases in the middle. Germline V gene lookup returns CDR1 SEHNR and CDR2 FQNEAQ (reference sequence). CDR3 size: 16 residues. The CDR3 spells CASSFLGGPYQETQYF. CDR3 coding DNA: TGTGCCAGCAGCTTCCTTGGGGGCCCGTACCAAGAGACCCAGTACTTC.

V is TRBV10-3 and J is TRBJ2-3; 9 bases align to TRBD1. The germline CDR1 and CDR2 sequences are ENHRY and SYGVKD. V was clipped by 2 bases and J by 2 bases; unmatched bases: 5. The CDR3 loop spans 16 amino acids. In nucleotides, the CDR3 is TGTGCCATCAGTGAGGGACAGGGGCCTTTCACAGATACGCAGTATTTT. It encodes CAISEGQGPFTDTQYF.

This sequence joins TRBV2 and TRBJ1-3, with D possibly matching TRBD1 (6 bases). Looked up from germline, CDR1 is SNHLY and CDR2 is FYNNEI. The CDR3 extends over 14 amino acids. Trimming removed 5 bases from V and 3 bases from J, with 11 bases in between. CDR3: CASSKQGYGNTIYF. The CDR3 DNA reads as TGTGCCAGCAGTAAACAGGGTTATGGAAACACCATATATTTT.

The chain has TRBV24-1 and TRBJ1-1; 9 nucleotides agree with TRBD1. Germline loops: CDR1 KGHDR, CDR2 SFDVKD. This CDR3 is 13 amino acids long. The trim removed 7 bases at V and 5 bases at J, leaving 4 bases unmatched. This CDR3 reads CATRGQGRTEAFF. The CDR3 DNA reads TGTGCCACCAGGGGACAGGGCCGGACTGAAGCTTTCTTT.

The chain recombines TRBV12-3 or TRBV12-4 with TRBJ2-2, with a possible D match to TRBD2 (5 bases). CDR3 length: 13 residues. V lost 7 bases to trimming and J lost 7 bases, with 13 bases between them. CDR3 in DNA: TGTGCCAGCATGGGGAACCGGGGCGGGGAGCTGTTTTTT. Protein: CASMGNRGGELFF.

The CDR3 loop is CASSLGWASGDQETQYF. The CDR3 region has the DNA TGTGCCAGCAGCTTAGGATGGGCTAGCGGGGACCAAGAGACCCAGTACTTC. The chain combines TRBV7-9 with TRBJ2-5; TRBD2 agrees at 9 bases. There are 17 residues in the CDR3. J was trimmed by 0 bases and V by 1 base; bases with no gene match: 6. Germline values: CDR1 SEHNR, CDR2 FQNEAQ (reference sequence).

The chain couples TRBV4-1 to TRBJ2-7, with a tentative D call TRBD2 (5 bases). The CDR3 has 12 residues. V gave up 0 bases and J gave up 6 bases, with 6 bases separating them. Looked up from germline, CDR1 is MGHRA and CDR2 is YSYEKL. The CDR3 DNA is TGCGCCAGCAGCCAAGAACGGGGCGAGCAGTACTTC. Residues: CASSQERGEQYF.

The V and J genes are TRBV5-6 and TRBJ1-4, with 7 positions matching TRBD1. The CDR3 length is 13 residues. The germline gives CDR1 SGHDT, CDR2 YYEEEE. The ends lost 5 bases at V and 5 bases at J; junction bases unmatched: 3. This CDR3 reads CASSDRVNEKLFF. The CDR3 bases are TGTGCCAGCAGTGACAGGGTGAATGAAAAACTGTTTTTT.

DNA of the CDR3: TGTGCCAGCAGCTTTCCTAGCACAGATACGCAGTATTTT. This codes for CASSFPSTDTQYF. V usage is TRBV11-2 and J usage is TRBJ2-3, with D unresolved. Germline lookup yields CDR1 SGHAT and CDR2 FQNNGV. The CDR3 is 13 residues long. The V and J ends lost 3 bases and 0 bases respectively, with 4 bases between them.

J is TRBJ1-5 and V is TRBV12-5; D remains ambiguous. V was pared by 0 bases and J by 2 bases, with 17 bases between. This CDR3 has 18 residues. Germline CDR1 is LGHNT and CDR2 is FRNRAP. CDR3 sequence reads: CASGLVLNAALGNQPQHF. Written as DNA, the CDR3 is TGTGCTAGTGGTTTGGTTTTAAATGCCGCCCTAGGCAATCAGCCCCAGCATTTT. The whole variable domain, remainder taken from reference TRBV12-5 and TRBJ1-5, is DARVTQTPRHKVTEMGQEVTMRCQPILGHNTVFWYRQTMMQGLELLAYFRNRAPLDDSGMPKDRFSAEMPDATLATLKIQPSEPRDSAVYFCASGLVLNAALGNQPQHFGDGTRLSIL.

The chain uses TRBV30 and TRBJ2-7, with 11 bases that match TRBD1. The length of the CDR3 is 16 residues. Germline assignment: CDR1 GTSNPN and CDR2 SVGIG (reference sequence). Trimming removed 2 bases from V and 1 base from J; junction bases left unmatched: 7. CDR3 in DNA: TGTGCCTGGAGTACCGACGGGGACAGGGGGTCCTACGAGCAGTACTTC. This translates into CAWSTDGDRGSYEQYF.

V is TRBV2 and J is TRBJ2-1; 8 positions match TRBD2. This CDR3 contains 15 residues. The junction had 5 bases not matched to a gene; V was cut back by 3 bases and J by 4 bases. Germline V gene sequence: CDR1 SNHLY, CDR2 FYNNEI. The CDR3 DNA is TGTGCCAGCAGTGATCGCGGGGGGCCGTACAATGAGCAGTTCTTC. The encoded protein is CASSDRGGPYNEQFF.

This chain joins TRBV2 and TRBJ2-1; D ambiguous. Germline CDR1 is SNHLY and CDR2 is FYNNEI. CDR3 length: 12 residues. With 4 bases removed from V and 6 bases from J, the gap between germline ends came to 7 bases. DNA for the CDR3: TGTGCCAGCAGTGGGCAAGTCAATGAGCAGTTCTTC. Its protein product is CASSGQVNEQFF.

This chain links TRBV27 with TRBJ1-3, with D possibly TRBD1 on 6 matching bases. The germline gives CDR1 MNHEY, CDR2 SMNVEV (reference sequence). CDR3 length equals 14 residues. Trimming pared 6 bases from V and 2 bases from J, leaving 11 bases between. CDR3 amino acids: CASSLGGTGNTIYF. The CDR3 nucleotides are TGTGCCAGCAGCCTAGGGGGAACTGGAAACACCATATATTTT.

The chain recombines TRBV27 with TRBJ2-1, with TRBD2 identical over 8 bases. Looked up from germline, CDR1 is MNHEY and CDR2 is SMNVEV (reference sequence). V was pared by 7 bases and J by 4 bases, with 12 bases of the junction left unmatched. The CDR3 runs 16 residues. This CDR3 reads CASKATAGERYNEQFF. CDR3 in DNA: TGTGCCAGCAAGGCTACAGCGGGGGAGAGATACAATGAGCAGTTCTTC.

The chain uses TRBV28 and TRBJ2-3; 10 bases match TRBD2. This CDR3 is built from 17 residues. From germline, CDR1 is MDHEN and CDR2 SYDVKM. The V and J ends lost 1 base and 6 bases, in that order; junction bases with no gene match: 10. The CDR3 reads CASSLLKLAGHADTQYF. The CDR3 DNA reads TGTGCCAGCAGTTTATTAAAACTAGCGGGGCACGCGGATACGCAGTATTTT.

This chain connects TRBV4-1 to TRBJ2-4; D is possibly TRBD2 (5 bases). Germline CDR1 MGHRA, CDR2 YSYEKL. V was trimmed by 1 base and J by 14 bases, leaving 15 bases between them. The length of the CDR3 is 13 residues. The CDR3 here is CASSQAPGSGEYF. The CDR3 DNA is TGCGCCAGCAGCCAAGCCCCGGGGTCCGGGGAGTACTTC.

The gene calls are TRBV2 and TRBJ2-5, with D maybe TRBD2 (6 bases). Trimming took 6 bases from V and 3 from J, leaving 20 bases between them. This CDR3 has 16 residues. From germline, CDR1 is SNHLY and CDR2 FYNNEI. The CDR3 DNA follows: TGTGCCAGCAGACCCTACTGGCGGGGAGACGAAGAGACCCAGTACTTC. Translated: CASRPYWRGDEETQYF. The full variable domain, rest sourced from reference TRBV2 and TRBJ2-5, is EPEVTQTPSHQVTQMGQEVILRCVPISNHLYFYWYRQILGQKVEFLVSFYNNEISEKSEIFDDQFSVERPDGSNFTLKIRSTKLEDSAMYFCASRPYWRGDEETQYFGPGTRLLVL.

The chain uses TRBV7-2 and TRBJ1-2; D might be TRBD1 (6 bases). This CDR3 is 16 amino acids long. The germline V gene has CDR1 SGHTA and CDR2 FQGNSA. The V end lost 1 base, the J end lost 0 bases, and 12 bases lay between the germline ends. The CDR3 loop is CASSLDGQLTNYGYTF. CDR3 coding DNA: TGTGCCAGCAGCTTAGACGGACAGCTAACTAACTATGGCTACACCTTC.

The chain couples TRBV10-3 to TRBJ2-5, with TRBD1 matching over 8 bases. The length of the CDR3 is 12 residues. The V segment lost 10 bases and the J segment 5 bases; nucleotides outside the gene matches: 6. Germline assignment: CDR1 ENHRY and CDR2 SYGVKD. The chain's CDR3 is CATGQGRETQYF. The CDR3 DNA follows: TGTGCCACCGGACAGGGAAGGGAGACCCAGTACTTC.

The chain has TRBV18 and TRBJ2-1; 8 positions agree with TRBD1. V gave up 4 bases and J gave up 4 bases; unmatched junction bases: 6. This CDR3 is 15 amino acids long. Per germline, CDR1 KGHSH and CDR2 LQKENI. DNA for the CDR3: TGTGCCAGCTCACAACGACAGGGGCGGTACAATGAGCAGTTCTTC. Protein product: CASSQRQGRYNEQFF.

The count of this clone is one. The J gene is TRBJ1-4, the V gene TRBV6-5, with D maybe TRBD1 (6 bases). The germline gives CDR1 MNHEY, CDR2 SVGAGI. The ends were cut back, 7 bases at V and 6 bases at J, with 12 bases in the middle. The CDR3 loop spans 13 amino acids. CDR3 amino acids: CASKPQGYEKLFF. The CDR3 nucleotides are TGTGCCAGCAAACCACAGGGTTATGAAAAACTGTTTTTT.

The chain has TRBV6-2 or TRBV6-3 and TRBJ1-2; D remains ambiguous. Trimming removed 2 bases at V and 1 base at J, with 5 bases between. This CDR3 spans 13 amino acids. Looked up from germline, CDR1 is MNHEY and CDR2 is SVGEGT. CDR3 in DNA: TGTGCCAGCAGTTACACAGATAACTATGGCTACACCTTC. Its translation: CASSYTDNYGYTF.